This T cell receptor (beta chain) came from a study of blood T cell repertoires in COVID-19. Study as a whole: Samples came from the United States, Italy and Spain, spanning acute and convalescent COVID-19. PBMCs, B-cell-depleted T cells, or T cells provided the cDNA or gDNA that made up the material.

Germline lookup yields CDR1 SGHTA and CDR2 FQGNSA. CDR3 length: 13 residues. V lost 6 bases and J lost 9, with 15 bases in between. In the original processing: Counts of nucleated cells, estimated from reference gene primer amplification, were obtained. Generated by immunoSEQ multiplex PCR, the TCRdb table keeps only in-frame clones and is missing some. V and J calls plus clone size are reproduced from that table; the DNA served to infer D and trimming. The repertoire has 200,000 to 250,000 clones, approximately 86% of them found once; the top ten carry about 1.6%. The sequenced material came from peripheral blood. The gene calls are TRBV7-2 and TRBJ2-1, with D possibly being TRBD2 (6 bases). The origin of this receptor is a woman aged 55-75 years who had recovered from COVID-19. CDR3: CASRAPSAGEQFF. The CDR3 nucleotides are TGTGCCAGCAGGGCCCCTTCAGCGGGTGAGCAGTTCTTC. Full variable domain (rest looked up from reference TRBV7-2 and TRBJ2-1): GAGVSQSPSNKVTEKGKDVELRCDPISGHTALYWYRQSLGQGLEFLIYFQGNSAPDKSGLPSDRFSAERTGGSVSTLTIQRTQQEDSAVYLCASRAPSAGEQFFGPGTRLTVL.